These T cell receptor beta chains were read from a single sample in a study of Graves' ophthalmopathy and Graves' hyperthyroidism. One entry per CDR3 protein results from TCRdb running MiXCR on the multiplex PCR reads. The table lists about 600,000 distinct CDR3 sequences, about 35% of them singletons. Source material: peripheral blood or thyroid tissue (not recorded which). The receptors originated from an adult man with Graves' hyperthyroidism. CDR3s include the opening cysteine and the closing phenylalanine or tryptophan. A D gene is named only where the DNA matches it firmly. Not all rows give a size; the values are once, few, many and, for expanded clones, a class.

D gene	J gene	clone size	V gene	CDR3 DNA	CDR3 protein
-	TRBJ1-5	-	TRBV20-1	TGCAGTGCTAGCTTTCGGGGCAGTAGGTCCCATTTT	CSASFRGSRSHF
-	TRBJ1-5	-	TRBV10-3	TGTGCCAGCAGTGAAACCGGCGTAAGCAATCAGCCCCAGCATTTT	CASSETGVSNQPQHF
-	TRBJ1-1	-	TRBV7-9	TGTGCCAGCAGGCCGGCACGTTCCACCGCAGGGAACACTGAAGCTTTCTTT	CASRPARSTAGNTEAFF
-	TRBJ2-5	-	TRBV6-5	TGTGCCAGCAGTCAAGGGACATACCAAGAGACCCAGTACTTC	CASSQGTYQETQYF
-	TRBJ1-6	many	TRBV9	TGTGCCAGCAGGCGCTCCTATAATTCACCCCTCCACTTT	CASRRSYNSPLHF
-	TRBJ2-2	-	TRBV10-2	TGTGCCAGCGCGAGGACGGCCGGGGAGCTGTTTTTT	CASARTAGELFF
-	TRBJ2-7	-	TRBV11-1	TGTGCCAGCAGCTATAGCGGCCACGGATATTTCGAGCAGTACTTC	CASSYSGHGYFEQYF
TRBD2	TRBJ2-5	-	TRBV7-3	TGTGCCAGCAGCTTAAGAAGCGGGAGACGGGAGGAGACCCAGTACTTC	CASSLRSGRREETQYF
TRBD2	TRBJ2-5	-	TRBV19	TGTGCCAGTAGTGTCGTTCTAGCGGGACGGCCACGGCAAGAGACCCAGTACTTC	CASSVVLAGRPRQETQYF
-	TRBJ1-1	many	TRBV13	TGTGCCAGCAGCCAGGTTGGGGGCACTGAAGCTTTCTTT	CASSQVGGTEAFF
-	TRBJ2-1	-	TRBV5-1	TGCGCCAGCAGCTTGGGGGGGAACGGTGAGCAGTTCTTC	CASSLGGNGEQFF
TRBD2	TRBJ2-1	few	TRBV7-2	TGTGCCAGCAGCTTAGTAGCGGGAGCCCCCAATGAGCAGTTCTTC	CASSLVAGAPNEQFF
-	TRBJ1-2	many	TRBV14	TGTGCCAGCAGCCCCCAAGCCGACAACCATTGGTGGTATGGCTACACCTTC	CASSPQADNHWWYGYTF
-	TRBJ1-6	many	TRBV5-1	TGCGCCAGCAGCAGGGAGGTCAATTCACCCCTCCACTTT	CASSREVNSPLHF
-	TRBJ1-2	-	TRBV5-1	TGCGCCAGCAGCTTGCCTAGAGAGAGCTATGGCTACACCTTC	CASSLPRESYGYTF
TRBD1	TRBJ1-6	few	TRBV6-6	TGTGCCAGCAGTGACCCGGGACAGGGGCGAAATTCACCCCTCCACTTT	CASSDPGQGRNSPLHF
TRBD2	TRBJ2-1	-	TRBV10-3	TGTGCCATCAGTGAGGGGACTAGCGGGACTTCGATGAAGTTCTTC	CAISEGTSGTSMKFF
-	TRBJ1-1	-	TRBV2	TGTGCCAGCAGTGAGAGGATAGGGCGCTTCAACTTT	CASSERIGRFNF
-	TRBJ2-7	many	TRBV7-9	TGTGCCAGCAGCTATGACAGTAACTCCTACGAGCAGTACTTC	CASSYDSNSYEQYF
-	TRBJ1-4	-	TRBV24-1	TGTGCCAGCTCACCGACTGCGGGACAAGCAGATTATACTAATGAAAAACTGTTTTTT	CASSPTAGQADYTNEKLFF
TRBD1	TRBJ1-6	many	TRBV10-3	TGTGCCATCAGTGAGTGGGGGGACAGGGCTTCACCCCTCCACTTT	CAISEWGDRASPLHF
-	TRBJ1-1	-	TRBV10-3	TGTGCCATCAGTGGTTATGGTTCGGAGAACACTGAAGCTTTCTTT	CAISGYGSENTEAFF
TRBD1	TRBJ1-3	many	TRBV29-1	TGCAGCGTGGCGTCCCCCGGGACAGCCGGAAACACCATATATTTT	CSVASPGTAGNTIYF
-	TRBJ1-1	few	TRBV19	TGTGCCAGTATCTCCCTTTGGAGTGAAGCTTTCTTT	CASISLWSEAFF
TRBD1	TRBJ2-2	many	TRBV29-1	TGCAGCGTCAACGGACAGGGGGCTTCCACCGGGGAGCTGTTTTTT	CSVNGQGASTGELFF
-	TRBJ1-1	few	TRBV9	TGTGCCAGCAGCCCGAACGACAGGACCGGTGAAGCTTTCTTT	CASSPNDRTGEAFF